This T cell receptor (beta chain) was captured in a study of vaccination and CD4 T cells after COVID-19. The overall study: Post-COVID draws followed diagnosis by a median 101 days (range 35 to 161). Overlapping spike peptides of SARS-CoV-2, HCoV-NL63, HCoV-OC43 and HCoV-229E stimulated the cells.

The CDR3 is made up of 13 amino acids. V gave up 0 bases and J gave up 14 bases, with 11 bases separating them. Per germline, CDR1 SGHVS and CDR2 FQNEAQ. Turning to this clonotype: The antigen is not known.

CD4+ T cells that had been cultured provided DNA sequenced with the Oncomine TCR Beta short-read assay. From the PCR reads, TCRdb called clonotypes with MiXCR, one entry per CDR3 protein. The sample carries 11,000 to 15,000 distinct CDR3 sequences, about 29% recorded once. Treatment described: roughly 10-day PBMC culture with coronavirus spike peptide pools or control peptides (ViraFEST assay). This receptor was obtained from a human donor with COVID-19. Sequencing input: cultured CD4+ T cells from blood. The V and J genes are TRBV7-8 and TRBJ1-6; possible D gene TRBD1, 5 bases. CDR3 DNA sequence: TGTGCCAGCAGCTTAGCGTGGGACTTGTCCCTCCACTTT. This translates into CASSLAWDLSLHF.